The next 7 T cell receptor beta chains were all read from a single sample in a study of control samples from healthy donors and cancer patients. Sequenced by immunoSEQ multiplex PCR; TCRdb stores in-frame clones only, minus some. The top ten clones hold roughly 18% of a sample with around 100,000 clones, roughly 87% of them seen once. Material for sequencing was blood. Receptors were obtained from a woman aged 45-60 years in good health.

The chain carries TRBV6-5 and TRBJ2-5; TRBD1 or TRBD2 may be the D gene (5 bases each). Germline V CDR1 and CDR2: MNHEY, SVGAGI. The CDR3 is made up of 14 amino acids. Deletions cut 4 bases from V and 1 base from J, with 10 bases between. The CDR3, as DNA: TGTGCCAGCAGTTCAGCAGGGACCCAAGAGACCCAGTACTTC. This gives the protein CASSSAGTQETQYF.

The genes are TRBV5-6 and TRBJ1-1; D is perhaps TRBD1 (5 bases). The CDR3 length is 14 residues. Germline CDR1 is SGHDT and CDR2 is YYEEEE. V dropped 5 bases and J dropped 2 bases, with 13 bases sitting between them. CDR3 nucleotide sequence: TGTGCCAGCAGTCCTGGTCGGGGCAACACTGAAGCTTTCTTT. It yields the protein CASSPGRGNTEAFF.

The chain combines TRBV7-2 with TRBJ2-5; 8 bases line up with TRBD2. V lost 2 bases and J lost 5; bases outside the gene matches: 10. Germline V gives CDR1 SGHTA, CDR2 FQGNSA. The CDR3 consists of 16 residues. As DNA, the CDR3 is TGTGCCAGCAGCTTAACCGCGGGACTAGTGGGCGAGACCCAGTACTTC. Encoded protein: CASSLTAGLVGETQYF. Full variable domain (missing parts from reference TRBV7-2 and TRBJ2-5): GAGVSQSPSNKVTEKGKDVELRCDPISGHTALYWYRQSLGQGLEFLIYFQGNSAPDKSGLPSDRFSAERTGGSVSTLTIQRTQQEDSAVYLCASSLTAGLVGETQYFGPGTRLLVL.

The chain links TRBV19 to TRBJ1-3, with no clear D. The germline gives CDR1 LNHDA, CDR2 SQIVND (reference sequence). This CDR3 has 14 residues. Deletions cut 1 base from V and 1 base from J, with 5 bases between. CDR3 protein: CASSIGRSGNTIYF. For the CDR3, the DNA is TGTGCCAGTAGTATAGGTAGATCTGGAAACACCATATATTTT.

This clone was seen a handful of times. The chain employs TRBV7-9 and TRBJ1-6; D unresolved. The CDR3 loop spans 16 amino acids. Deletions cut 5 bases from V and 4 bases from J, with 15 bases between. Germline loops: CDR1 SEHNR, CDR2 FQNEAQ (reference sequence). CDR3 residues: CASSPGGDPYNSPLHF. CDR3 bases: TGTGCCAGCAGCCCGGGAGGCGACCCTTATAATTCACCCCTCCACTTT.

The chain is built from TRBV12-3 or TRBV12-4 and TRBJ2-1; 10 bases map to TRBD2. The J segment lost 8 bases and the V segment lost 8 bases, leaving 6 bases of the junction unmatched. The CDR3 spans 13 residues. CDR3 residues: CASRAGGPDEQFF. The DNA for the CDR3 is TGTGCCAGCCGAGCGGGGGGGCCGGATGAGCAGTTCTTC.

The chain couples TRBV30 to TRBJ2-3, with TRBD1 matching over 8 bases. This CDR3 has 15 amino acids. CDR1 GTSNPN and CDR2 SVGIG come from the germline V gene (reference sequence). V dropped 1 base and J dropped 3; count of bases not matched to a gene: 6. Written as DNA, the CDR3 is TGTGCCTGGAGTGAAGACAGGGGAAAAACAGATACGCAGTATTTT. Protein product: CAWSEDRGKTDTQYF. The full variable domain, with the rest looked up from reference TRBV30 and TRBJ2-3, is SQTIHQWPATLVQPVGSPLSLECTVEGTSNPNLYWYRQAAGRGLQLLFYSVGIGQISSEVPQNLSASRPQDRQFILSSKKLLLSDSGFYLCAWSEDRGKTDTQYFGPGTRLTVL.